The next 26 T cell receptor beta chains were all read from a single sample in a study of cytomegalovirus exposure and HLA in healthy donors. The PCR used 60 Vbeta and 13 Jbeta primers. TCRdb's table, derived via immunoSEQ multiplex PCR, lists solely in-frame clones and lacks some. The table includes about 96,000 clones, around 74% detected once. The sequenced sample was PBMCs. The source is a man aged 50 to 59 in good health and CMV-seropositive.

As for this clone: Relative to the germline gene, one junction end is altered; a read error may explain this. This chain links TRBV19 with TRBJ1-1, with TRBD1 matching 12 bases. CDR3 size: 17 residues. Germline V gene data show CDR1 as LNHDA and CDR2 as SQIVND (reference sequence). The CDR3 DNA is TGTGCCAGTAAGCCGGGACAGGGGGCAAGAAGGGACACTGAAGCTCTCTTT. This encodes CASKPGQGARRDTEALF.

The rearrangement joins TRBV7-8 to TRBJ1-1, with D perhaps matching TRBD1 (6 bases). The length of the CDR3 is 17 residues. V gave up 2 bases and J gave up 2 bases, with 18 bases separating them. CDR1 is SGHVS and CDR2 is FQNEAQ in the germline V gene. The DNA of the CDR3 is TGTGCCAGCAGCTTAATCGGTTGGGACACCTCAAACACTGAAGCTTTCTTT. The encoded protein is CASSLIGWDTSNTEAFF.

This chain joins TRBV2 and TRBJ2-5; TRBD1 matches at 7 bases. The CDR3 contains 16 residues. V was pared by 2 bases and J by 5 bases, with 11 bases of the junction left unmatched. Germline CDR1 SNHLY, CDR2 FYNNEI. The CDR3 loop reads CASSEMGRGRSETQYF. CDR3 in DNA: TGTGCCAGCAGTGAAATGGGCAGGGGGAGAAGTGAGACCCAGTACTTC.

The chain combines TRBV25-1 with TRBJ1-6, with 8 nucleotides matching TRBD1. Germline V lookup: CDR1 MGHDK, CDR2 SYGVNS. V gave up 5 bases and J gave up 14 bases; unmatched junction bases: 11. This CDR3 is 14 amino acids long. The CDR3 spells CASSPRTGNIALHF. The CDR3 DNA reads TGTGCCAGCAGTCCACGGACAGGGAATATCGCCCTCCACTTT.

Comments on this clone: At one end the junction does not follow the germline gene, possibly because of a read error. CDR3 in amino acids: CASSYRQGNQPQNF. The CDR3, as DNA: TGTGCCAGCAGTTACCGACAGGGTAATCAGCCCCAGAATTTT. The J gene is TRBJ1-5, the V gene TRBV6-6; 7 nucleotides match TRBD1. CDR1 is MNHNY, CDR2 SVGAGI, per germline (reference sequence). The CDR3 consists of 14 residues.

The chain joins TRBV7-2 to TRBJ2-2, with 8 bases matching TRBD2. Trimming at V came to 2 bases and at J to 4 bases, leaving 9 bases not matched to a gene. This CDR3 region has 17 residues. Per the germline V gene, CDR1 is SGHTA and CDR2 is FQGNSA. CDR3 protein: CASSLTRTSSGTGELFF. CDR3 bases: TGTGCCAGCAGCTTAACCCGGACTAGCAGTGGCACCGGGGAGCTGTTTTTT.

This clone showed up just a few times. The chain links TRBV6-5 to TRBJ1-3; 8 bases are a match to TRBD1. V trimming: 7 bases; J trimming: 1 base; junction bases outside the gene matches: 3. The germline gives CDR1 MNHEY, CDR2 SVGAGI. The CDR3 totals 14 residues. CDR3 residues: CASTQGASGNTIYF. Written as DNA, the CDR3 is TGTGCCAGCACCCAGGGGGCATCTGGAAACACCATATATTTT.

The CDR3 region is CASSTGQTYGYTF. The CDR3 nucleotides read TGTGCCAGCAGCACGGGACAGACCTATGGCTACACCTTC. The gene calls are TRBV6-5 and TRBJ1-2; 7 nucleotides agree with TRBD1. The V gene's germline CDR1 is MNHEY and CDR2 SVGAGI. The CDR3 loop spans 13 amino acids. V shed 6 bases and J 4 bases; nucleotides not matched to a gene: 5.

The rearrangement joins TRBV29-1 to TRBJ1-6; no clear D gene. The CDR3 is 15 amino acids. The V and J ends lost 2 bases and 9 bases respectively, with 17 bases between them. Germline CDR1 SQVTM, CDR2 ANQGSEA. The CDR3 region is CSVEPVRNPFSPLHF. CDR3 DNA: TGCAGCGTTGAACCGGTCCGAAACCCCTTTTCACCCCTCCACTTT. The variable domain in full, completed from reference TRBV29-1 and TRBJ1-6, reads SAVISQKPSRDICQRGTSLTIQCQVDSQVTMMFWYRQQPGQSLTLIATANQGSEATYESGFVIDKFPISRPNLTFSTLTVSNMSPEDSSIYLCSVEPVRNPFSPLHFGNGTRLTVT.

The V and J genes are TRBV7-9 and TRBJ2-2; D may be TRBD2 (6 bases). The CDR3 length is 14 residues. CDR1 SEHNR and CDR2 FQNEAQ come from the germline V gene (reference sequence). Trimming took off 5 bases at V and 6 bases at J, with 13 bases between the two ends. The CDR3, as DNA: TGTGCCAGCAGCCTAGTAGCGGTATCCGGGGAGCTGTTTTTT. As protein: CASSLVAVSGELFF.

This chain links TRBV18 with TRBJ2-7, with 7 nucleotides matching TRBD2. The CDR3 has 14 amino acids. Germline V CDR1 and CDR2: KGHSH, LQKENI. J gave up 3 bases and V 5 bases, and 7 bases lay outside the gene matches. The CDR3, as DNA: TGTGCCAGCTCAGCAAGCGGGGCTAACTACGAGCAGTACTTC. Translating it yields CASSASGANYEQYF.

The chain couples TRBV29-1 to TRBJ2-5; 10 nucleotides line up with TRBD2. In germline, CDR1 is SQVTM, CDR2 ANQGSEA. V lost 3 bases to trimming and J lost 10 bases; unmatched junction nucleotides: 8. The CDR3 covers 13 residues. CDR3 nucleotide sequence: TGCAGCGTTGATACTAGCGGGGTTCGGGGCCAGTACTTC. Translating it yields CSVDTSGVRGQYF.

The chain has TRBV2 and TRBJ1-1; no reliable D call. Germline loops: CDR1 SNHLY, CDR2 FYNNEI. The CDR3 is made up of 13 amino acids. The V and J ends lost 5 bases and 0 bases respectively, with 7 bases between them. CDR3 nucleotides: TGTGCCAGCAGTCTAGGTATGAACACTGAAGCTTTCTTT. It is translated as CASSLGMNTEAFF.

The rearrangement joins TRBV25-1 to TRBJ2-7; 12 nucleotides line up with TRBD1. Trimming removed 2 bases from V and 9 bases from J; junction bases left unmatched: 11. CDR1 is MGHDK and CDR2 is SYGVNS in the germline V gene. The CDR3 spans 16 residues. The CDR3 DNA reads TGTGCCAGCAGTGAACCGGGACAGGGGGCTGTAAGGGGGCAGTACTTC. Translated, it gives CASSEPGQGAVRGQYF.

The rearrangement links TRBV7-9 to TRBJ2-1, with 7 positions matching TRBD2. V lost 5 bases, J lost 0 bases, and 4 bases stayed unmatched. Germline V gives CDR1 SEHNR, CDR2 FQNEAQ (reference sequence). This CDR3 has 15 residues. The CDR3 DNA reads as TGTGCCAGCAGCCCAGGCGGGAGCTCCTACAATGAGCAGTTCTTC. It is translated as CASSPGGSSYNEQFF.

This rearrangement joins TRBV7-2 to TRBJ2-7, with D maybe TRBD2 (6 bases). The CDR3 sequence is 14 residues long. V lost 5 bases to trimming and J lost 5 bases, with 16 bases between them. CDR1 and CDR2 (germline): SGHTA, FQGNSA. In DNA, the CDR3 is TGTGCCAGCAGCCCGGGGACTCTGGGCAACGAGCAGTACTTC. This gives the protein CASSPGTLGNEQYF.

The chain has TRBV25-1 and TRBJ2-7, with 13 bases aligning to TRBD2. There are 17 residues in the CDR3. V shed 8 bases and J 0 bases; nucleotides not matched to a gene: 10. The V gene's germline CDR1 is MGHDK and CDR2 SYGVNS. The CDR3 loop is CASSRLAGGVSSYEQYF. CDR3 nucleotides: TGTGCCAGCTCGAGACTAGCGGGGGGCGTAAGCTCCTACGAGCAGTACTTC.

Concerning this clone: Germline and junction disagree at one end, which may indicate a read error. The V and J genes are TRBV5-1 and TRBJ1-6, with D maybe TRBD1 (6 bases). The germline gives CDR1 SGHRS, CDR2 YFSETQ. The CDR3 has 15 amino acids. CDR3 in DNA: TGCGCCAGCAGCCTGACAGGTCAGCTAGCCTCACCCCTCAACTTT. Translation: CASSLTGQLASPLNF.

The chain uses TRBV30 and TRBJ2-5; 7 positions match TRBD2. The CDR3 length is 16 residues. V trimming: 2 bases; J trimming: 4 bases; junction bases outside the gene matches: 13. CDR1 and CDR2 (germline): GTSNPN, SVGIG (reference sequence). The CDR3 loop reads CAWSPGGASGGETQYF. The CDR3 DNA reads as TGTGCCTGGAGTCCCGGAGGGGCTAGCGGTGGAGAGACCCAGTACTTC.

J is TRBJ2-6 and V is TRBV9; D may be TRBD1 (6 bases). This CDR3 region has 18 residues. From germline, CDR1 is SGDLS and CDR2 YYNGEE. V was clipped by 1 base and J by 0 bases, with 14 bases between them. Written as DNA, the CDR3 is TGTGCCAGCAGCGTAAGGACAGCTCGCTTCTCTGGGGCCAACGTCCTGACTTTC. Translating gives CASSVRTARFSGANVLTF.

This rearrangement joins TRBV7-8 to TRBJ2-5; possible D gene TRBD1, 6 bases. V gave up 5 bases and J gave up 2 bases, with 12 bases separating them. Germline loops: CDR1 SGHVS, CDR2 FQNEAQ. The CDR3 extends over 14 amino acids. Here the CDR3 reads CASSPWGRQETQYF. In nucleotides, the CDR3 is TGTGCCAGCAGCCCTTGGGGGCGGCAAGAGACCCAGTACTTC.

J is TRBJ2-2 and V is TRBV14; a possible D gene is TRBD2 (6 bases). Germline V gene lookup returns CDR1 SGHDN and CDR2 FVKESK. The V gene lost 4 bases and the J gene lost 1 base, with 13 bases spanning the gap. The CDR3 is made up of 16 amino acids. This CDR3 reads CASSRWTIQNTGELFF. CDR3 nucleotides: TGTGCCAGCAGCCGTTGGACTATTCAGAACACCGGGGAGCTGTTTTTT.

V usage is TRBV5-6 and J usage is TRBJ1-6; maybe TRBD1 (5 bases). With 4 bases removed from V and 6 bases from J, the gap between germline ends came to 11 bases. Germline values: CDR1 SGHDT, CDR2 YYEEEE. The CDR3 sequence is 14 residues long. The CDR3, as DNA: TGTGCCAGCAGCCTAGGGGTGCCTAATTCACCCCTCCACTTT. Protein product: CASSLGVPNSPLHF.

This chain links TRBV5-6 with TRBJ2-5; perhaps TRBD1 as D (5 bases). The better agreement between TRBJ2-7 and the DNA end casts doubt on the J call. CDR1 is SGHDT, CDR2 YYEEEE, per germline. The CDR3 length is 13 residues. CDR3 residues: CASSLVGVHEQYF. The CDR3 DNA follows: TGTGCCAGCAGCTTGGTAGGGGTCCACGAGCAGTACTTC.

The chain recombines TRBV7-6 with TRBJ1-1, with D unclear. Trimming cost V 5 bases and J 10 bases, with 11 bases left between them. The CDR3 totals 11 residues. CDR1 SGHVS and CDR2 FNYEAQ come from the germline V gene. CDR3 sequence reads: CASSLDAGAFF. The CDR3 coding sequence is TGTGCCAGCAGCCTCGATGCGGGAGCTTTCTTT.

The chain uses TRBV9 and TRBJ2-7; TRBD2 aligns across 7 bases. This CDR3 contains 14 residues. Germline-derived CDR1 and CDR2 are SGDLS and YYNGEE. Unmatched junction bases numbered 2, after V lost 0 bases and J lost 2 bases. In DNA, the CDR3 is TGTGCCAGCAGCGTAGCTAGCGGCCCCTACGAGCAGTACTTC. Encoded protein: CASSVASGPYEQYF.